This note documents a single T cell receptor (beta chain) sequence. Its antigen is not identified. Germline V CDR1 and CDR2: MGHDK, SYGVNS. The CDR3 totals 14 residues. V gave up 2 bases and J gave up 5 bases, with 12 bases separating them. Some clones are missing from TCRdb's copy, which holds only in-frame ones; the method was immunoSEQ multiplex PCR. There are tens of thousands of clones in the sample; about 94% occur only once, and roughly 3% lies in the top ten. This record comes from a study of T cells after posttransplantation cyclophosphamide. Study-wide results and caveats: Donor-recipient repertoire similarity was low at 1-2 months, rising over year one. TRB overlap between skin or GI tissue T cells and blood was limited.

On the day of bone marrow donation, the related graft donor provided peripheral blood. The chain couples TRBV25-1 to TRBJ1-2; D may be TRBD1 (5 bases). The sequence came from a woman aged 25-40 years in good health and a related stem cell transplant donor. Sequenced material: PBMCs. Here the CDR3 DNA reads TGTGCCAGCAGTGAAGGGGCCGTAGCGTATGGCTACACCTTC. This codes for CASSEGAVAYGYTF.